Listed below are T cell receptor beta chains from one sample, sequenced in a study of OX40 agonist ivuxolimab in advanced cancers. TCRdb's table, derived via immunoSEQ multiplex PCR, lists solely in-frame clones and lacks some. The sample shows 35,000 to 50,000 clones, 75% to 90% of them seen only once. The starting material was CD4+ or CD8+ T cells sorted from blood, obtained in a trial of the OX40 agonist ivuxolimab. Receptor source: an adult with an advanced solid tumor such as melanoma, head and neck, liver or kidney cancer. Both conserved end residues are part of each CDR3. A D gene is named only where the DNA matches it firmly. Size is omitted from some rows. Given values are once, few, many or a class for expanded clones.

d_call: -; clone_size: -; j_call: TRBJ1-3; v_call: TRBV2; cdr3_aa: CASVESGNTIYF; cdr3_nt: TGTGCCAGCGTTGAGTCTGGAAACACCATATATTTT
d_call: -; clone_size: -; j_call: TRBJ2-7; v_call: TRBV29-1; cdr3_aa: CSVEEQGSYEQYF; cdr3_nt: TGCAGCGTTGAAGAACAGGGAAGCTACGAGCAGTACTTC
d_call: TRBD2; clone_size: -; j_call: TRBJ2-3; v_call: TRBV29-1; cdr3_aa: CSVDWTSGSGDTQYF; cdr3_nt: TGCAGCGTTGATTGGACTAGCGGGAGTGGGGATACGCAGTATTTT
d_call: TRBD1; clone_size: -; j_call: TRBJ1-1; v_call: TRBV27; cdr3_aa: CASSLYRQGKNTEAFF; cdr3_nt: TGTGCCAGCAGTTTATATAGACAGGGAAAGAACACTGAAGCTTTCTTT
d_call: -; clone_size: -; j_call: TRBJ2-5; v_call: TRBV5-4; cdr3_aa: CASSFPDEYQETQYF; cdr3_nt: TGTGCCAGCAGCTTCCCTGACGAGTACCAAGAGACCCAGTACTTC
d_call: -; clone_size: -; j_call: TRBJ1-1; v_call: TRBV5-4; cdr3_aa: CASRGGYTEAFF; cdr3_nt: TGTGCCAGCAGAGGGGGGTACACTGAAGCTTTCTTT
d_call: TRBD1; clone_size: once; j_call: TRBJ2-7; v_call: TRBV19; cdr3_aa: CASSTTGGIYEQYF; cdr3_nt: TGTGCCAGTAGTACCACAGGGGGCATCTACGAGCAGTACTTC
d_call: -; clone_size: -; j_call: TRBJ2-2; v_call: TRBV6-4; cdr3_aa: CASSVGGTGELFF; cdr3_nt: TGTGCCAGCAGTGTTGGAGGGACCGGGGAGCTGTTTTTT
d_call: -; clone_size: -; j_call: TRBJ2-4; v_call: TRBV4-1; cdr3_aa: CASSLGLTGKNIQYF; cdr3_nt: TGCGCCAGCAGCCTAGGACTTACGGGGAAAAACATTCAGTACTTC
d_call: -; clone_size: -; j_call: TRBJ2-7; v_call: TRBV7-3; cdr3_aa: CASSSGRDTDYEQYF; cdr3_nt: TGTGCCAGCAGCTCAGGCCGGGACACAGACTACGAGCAGTACTTC
d_call: -; clone_size: -; j_call: TRBJ2-7; v_call: TRBV7-6; cdr3_aa: CASSLARTGAYEQYF; cdr3_nt: TGTGCCAGCAGCTTAGCCCGGACGGGGGCCTACGAGCAGTACTTC
d_call: -; clone_size: -; j_call: TRBJ2-7; v_call: TRBV5-1; cdr3_aa: CASKGGFHEQYF; cdr3_nt: TGCGCCAGCAAGGGCGGATTCCACGAGCAGTACTTC
d_call: -; clone_size: once; j_call: TRBJ1-3; v_call: TRBV2; cdr3_aa: CASTHWGGSGNTIYF; cdr3_nt: TGTGCCAGCACTCATTGGGGAGGCTCTGGAAACACCATATATTTT
d_call: -; clone_size: once; j_call: TRBJ1-2; v_call: TRBV5-1; cdr3_aa: CASSPEGGHYGYTF; cdr3_nt: TGCGCCAGCAGCCCCGAGGGGGGTCACTATGGCTACACCTTC
d_call: -; clone_size: -; j_call: TRBJ1-1; v_call: TRBV6-1; cdr3_aa: CASSELGGAVDTEAFF; cdr3_nt: TGTGCCAGCAGTGAATTAGGGGGGGCTGTGGACACTGAAGCTTTCTTT
d_call: -; clone_size: -; j_call: TRBJ1-1; v_call: TRBV28; cdr3_aa: CASSLRAANTEAFF; cdr3_nt: TGTGCCAGCAGTTTAAGGGCAGCGAACACTGAAGCTTTCTTT
d_call: -; clone_size: -; j_call: TRBJ2-1; v_call: TRBV7-9; cdr3_aa: CASSSRISYNEQFF; cdr3_nt: TGTGCCAGCAGCTCGAGGATTTCCTACAATGAGCAGTTCTTC
d_call: -; clone_size: -; j_call: TRBJ1-1; v_call: TRBV4-1; cdr3_aa: CASSQGPGPNTEAFF; cdr3_nt: TGCGCCAGCAGCCAAGGTCCAGGCCCGAACACTGAAGCTTTCTTT
d_call: -; clone_size: -; j_call: TRBJ2-2; v_call: TRBV7-6; cdr3_aa: CASSLGTPNTGELFF; cdr3_nt: TGTGCCAGCAGCTTAGGGACCCCGAACACCGGGGAGCTGTTTTTT
d_call: -; clone_size: once; j_call: TRBJ1-2; v_call: TRBV6-1; cdr3_aa: CASSEAGMTVLIYGYTF; cdr3_nt: TGTGCCAGCAGTGAAGCGGGGATGACAGTCCTTATCTATGGCTACACCTTC
d_call: TRBD2; clone_size: -; j_call: TRBJ2-3; v_call: TRBV6-5; cdr3_aa: CASSYDLSGGGDTQYF; cdr3_nt: TGTGCCAGCAGTTATGATCTGAGCGGGGGAGGAGATACGCAGTATTTT
d_call: -; clone_size: -; j_call: TRBJ1-2; v_call: TRBV9; cdr3_aa: CASSVGGQPSGYTF; cdr3_nt: TGTGCCAGCAGCGTAGGCGGACAGCCGAGTGGCTACACCTTC
d_call: TRBD2; clone_size: -; j_call: TRBJ2-7; v_call: TRBV10-3; cdr3_aa: CAISAELAVLDEQYF; cdr3_nt: TGTGCCATCAGCGCTGAACTAGCGGTCTTAGACGAGCAGTACTTC
d_call: TRBD2; clone_size: medium-sized; j_call: TRBJ2-3; v_call: TRBV9; cdr3_aa: CASSTSGRQDTQYF; cdr3_nt: TGTGCCAGCAGCACTAGCGGGAGACAAGATACGCAGTATTTT
d_call: -; clone_size: -; j_call: TRBJ1-2; v_call: TRBV5-4; cdr3_aa: CASSSGDYGYTF; cdr3_nt: TGTGCCAGCAGCTCCGGGGACTATGGCTACACCTTC
d_call: TRBD2; clone_size: -; j_call: TRBJ2-7; v_call: TRBV4-3; cdr3_aa: CASSQDWTSEIPYEQYF; cdr3_nt: TGCGCCAGCAGCCAAGATTGGACTAGCGAGATCCCCTACGAGCAGTACTTC
d_call: -; clone_size: -; j_call: TRBJ1-3; v_call: TRBV29-1; cdr3_aa: CSVYTDSGNTIYF; cdr3_nt: TGCAGCGTATATACTGACTCTGGAAACACCATATATTTT
d_call: -; clone_size: -; j_call: TRBJ1-4; v_call: TRBV5-8; cdr3_aa: CASSSGPTVQATNEKLFF; cdr3_nt: TGTGCCAGCAGCTCCGGCCCCACAGTCCAGGCAACTAATGAAAAACTGTTTTTT
d_call: -; clone_size: -; j_call: TRBJ2-3; v_call: TRBV4-2; cdr3_aa: CASSQEGGDTQYF; cdr3_nt: TGTGCCAGCAGCCAAGAAGGTGGGGATACGCAGTATTTT
d_call: -; clone_size: -; j_call: TRBJ1-4; v_call: TRBV19; cdr3_aa: CASSGEKLFF; cdr3_nt: TGTGCCAGCTCCGGGGAAAAACTGTTTTTT
d_call: -; clone_size: -; j_call: TRBJ1-1; v_call: TRBV27; cdr3_aa: CASSLLTGEAFF; cdr3_nt: TGTGCCAGCAGTTTGTTGACAGGTGAAGCTTTCTTT
d_call: -; clone_size: -; j_call: TRBJ1-1; v_call: TRBV28; cdr3_aa: CASSFRGTTEAFF; cdr3_nt: TGTGCCAGCAGTTTCCGGGGCACAACTGAAGCTTTCTTT
d_call: -; clone_size: -; j_call: TRBJ1-1; v_call: TRBV6-6; cdr3_aa: CASRTANTEAFF; cdr3_nt: TGTGCCAGCAGGACAGCGAACACTGAAGCTTTCTTT
d_call: -; clone_size: once; j_call: TRBJ2-1; v_call: TRBV21-1; cdr3_aa: CASSKVSSTVGTLGSNEQFF; cdr3_nt: TGTGCCAGCAGCAAAGTGAGTAGTACGGTGGGGACCCTAGGGAGCAATGAGCAGTTCTTC
d_call: -; clone_size: -; j_call: TRBJ1-1; v_call: TRBV9; cdr3_aa: CASSGDEETEAFF; cdr3_nt: TGTGCCAGCAGCGGAGATGAGGAAACTGAAGCTTTCTTT
d_call: TRBD2; clone_size: -; j_call: TRBJ2-1; v_call: TRBV30; cdr3_aa: CASTSGNFDNEQFF; cdr3_nt: TGTGCCTCCACTAGCGGGAACTTTGACAATGAGCAGTTCTTC
d_call: -; clone_size: once; j_call: TRBJ1-5; v_call: TRBV4-1; cdr3_aa: CASSQVGSNQPQHF; cdr3_nt: TGCGCCAGCAGCCAAGTGGGTAGCAATCAGCCCCAGCATTTT
d_call: TRBD1; clone_size: -; j_call: TRBJ1-5; v_call: TRBV28; cdr3_aa: CASSSLTGNQPQHF; cdr3_nt: TGTGCCAGCAGCTCCCTGACAGGGAATCAGCCCCAACATTTT
d_call: TRBD1; clone_size: -; j_call: TRBJ1-1; v_call: TRBV28; cdr3_aa: CASSLGTGGRTEAFF; cdr3_nt: TGTGCCAGCAGTTTAGGGACAGGGGGTCGCACTGAAGCTTTCTTT
d_call: TRBD2; clone_size: -; j_call: TRBJ2-1; v_call: TRBV28; cdr3_aa: CASRSGGVYNEQFF; cdr3_nt: TGTGCCAGCCGTAGCGGGGGGGTTTACAATGAGCAGTTCTTC
d_call: -; clone_size: -; j_call: TRBJ2-1; v_call: TRBV5-4; cdr3_aa: CASSSGLNEQFF; cdr3_nt: TGTGCCAGCAGCTCGGGGCTCAATGAGCAGTTCTTC
d_call: TRBD1; clone_size: -; j_call: TRBJ2-1; v_call: TRBV7-9; cdr3_aa: CASSLAQGAYNEQFF; cdr3_nt: TGTGCCAGCAGCTTAGCACAGGGGGCGTACAATGAGCAGTTCTTC
d_call: -; clone_size: -; j_call: TRBJ2-3; v_call: TRBV19; cdr3_aa: CARANRGGGTDTQYF; cdr3_nt: TGTGCCAGGGCGAATAGGGGGGGCGGCACAGATACGCAGTATTTT
d_call: -; clone_size: -; j_call: TRBJ1-4; v_call: TRBV5-6; cdr3_aa: CASSLAAGSRKLFF; cdr3_nt: TGTGCCAGCAGCTTGGCTGCAGGTAGCCGAAAACTGTTTTTT
d_call: -; clone_size: medium-sized; j_call: TRBJ1-1; v_call: TRBV4-1; cdr3_aa: CASSQDHRDSTEAFF; cdr3_nt: TGCGCCAGCAGCCAAGATCACAGGGACTCCACTGAAGCTTTCTTT
d_call: -; clone_size: -; j_call: TRBJ1-3; v_call: TRBV4-1; cdr3_aa: CASSQEARASGNTIYF; cdr3_nt: TGCGCCAGCAGCCAAGAAGCACGGGCCTCTGGAAACACCATATATTTT
d_call: TRBD2; clone_size: -; j_call: TRBJ2-1; v_call: TRBV9; cdr3_aa: CASSVGSGRADEQFF; cdr3_nt: TGTGCCAGCAGCGTAGGGAGCGGGAGGGCCGATGAGCAGTTCTTC
d_call: -; clone_size: once; j_call: TRBJ2-7; v_call: TRBV28; cdr3_aa: CASQSGGTGTTFEQYF; cdr3_nt: TGTGCCAGTCAGTCAGGGGGCACCGGGACTACCTTCGAGCAGTACTTC
d_call: -; clone_size: -; j_call: TRBJ2-7; v_call: TRBV29-1; cdr3_aa: CSVAMGLGYEQYF; cdr3_nt: TGCAGCGTTGCGATGGGGCTTGGGTACGAGCAGTACTTC
d_call: -; clone_size: few; j_call: TRBJ1-3; v_call: TRBV11-2; cdr3_aa: CASSLGPNSGNTIYF; cdr3_nt: TGTGCCAGCAGCTTGGGACCCAACTCTGGAAACACCATATATTTT
d_call: -; clone_size: -; j_call: TRBJ2-3; v_call: TRBV9; cdr3_aa: CASSVEGLTDTQYF; cdr3_nt: TGTGCCAGCAGCGTAGAAGGTTTGACAGATACGCAGTATTTT